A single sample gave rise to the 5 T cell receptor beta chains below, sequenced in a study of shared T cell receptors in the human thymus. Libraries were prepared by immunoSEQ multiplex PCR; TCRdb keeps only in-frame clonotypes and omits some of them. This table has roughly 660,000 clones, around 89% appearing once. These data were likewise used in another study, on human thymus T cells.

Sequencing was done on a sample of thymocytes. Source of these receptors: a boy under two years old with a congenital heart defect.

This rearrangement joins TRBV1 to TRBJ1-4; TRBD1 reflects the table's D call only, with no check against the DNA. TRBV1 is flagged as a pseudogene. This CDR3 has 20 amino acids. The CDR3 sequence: CTSSQAFPGQGPATNEKLFF. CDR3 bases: TGCACCAGCAGCCAAGCCTTTCCGGGACAGGGGCCTGCAACTAATGAAAAACTGTTTTTT.

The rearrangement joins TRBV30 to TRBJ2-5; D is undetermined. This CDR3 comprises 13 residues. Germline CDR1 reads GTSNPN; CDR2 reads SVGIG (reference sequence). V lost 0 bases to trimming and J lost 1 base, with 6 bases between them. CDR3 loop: CAWSVPGQETQYF. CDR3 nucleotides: TGTGCCTGGAGTGTACCAGGCCAAGAGACCCAGTACTTC.

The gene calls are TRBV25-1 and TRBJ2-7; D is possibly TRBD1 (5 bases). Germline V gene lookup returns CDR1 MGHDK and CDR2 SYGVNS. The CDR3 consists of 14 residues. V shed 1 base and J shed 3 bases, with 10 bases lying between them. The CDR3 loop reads CASSESRGHYEQYF. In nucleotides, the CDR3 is TGTGCCAGCAGTGAATCTAGGGGCCACTACGAGCAGTACTTC.

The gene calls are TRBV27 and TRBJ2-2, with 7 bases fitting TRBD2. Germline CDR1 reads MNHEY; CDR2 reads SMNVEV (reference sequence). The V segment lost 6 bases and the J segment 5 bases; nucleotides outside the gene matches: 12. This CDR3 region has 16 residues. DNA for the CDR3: TGTGCCAGCAGGGGAACCGGGACTACAGAAACCGGGGAGCTGTTTTTT. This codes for CASRGTGTTETGELFF.

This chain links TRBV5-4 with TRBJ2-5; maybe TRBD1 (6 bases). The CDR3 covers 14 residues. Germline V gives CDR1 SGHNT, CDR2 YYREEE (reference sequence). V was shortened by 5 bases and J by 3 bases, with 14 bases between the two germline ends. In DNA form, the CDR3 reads TGTGCCAGCAGTACTTCAAGGACAGAAGAGACCCAGTACTTC. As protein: CASSTSRTEETQYF.